The T cell receptor (beta chain) described here comes from a study of T cell responses to AZD1222 COVID-19 vaccine. Study-level information: Pooling of second doses given at about 4 or about 12 weeks was done. Study-wide points: Just a handful of people given AZD1222 tested seropositive at baseline. Vaccine-associated CD4 TCRs spanned spike, dominant at 160-218 and 743-854. Among the donors, most were white British and more were female, and clonal diversity was possibly underestimated.

Note on this clone: Its specificity is not known.

This CDR3 has 17 amino acids. Deletions cut 0 bases from V and 1 base from J, with 12 bases between. Per the germline V gene, CDR1 is SGHAT and CDR2 is FQNNGV. Here immunoSEQ multiplex PCR was the method, and the copy in TCRdb shows in-frame clones only, minus some. The sample lists some 180,000 clones, approximately 92% occurring once. The source material was peripheral blood, sampled on day 0 of AZD1222 vaccination. The V call is TRBV11-2, the J call TRBJ2-2; weak D call: TRBD1 (5 bases). The receptor's source is an adult in good health. In DNA, the CDR3 is TGTGCCAGCAGCTTAGAGCGGCAGGGTAGGAACACCGGGGAGCTGTTTTTT. Its protein is CASSLERQGRNTGELFF. Full variable domain (remainder filled in from reference TRBV11-2 and TRBJ2-2): EAGVAQSPRYKIIEKRQSVAFWCNPISGHATLYWYQQILGQGPKLLIQFQNNGVVDDSQLPKDRFSAERLKGVDSTLKIQPAKLEDSAVYLCASSLERQGRNTGELFFGEGSRLTVL.